This T cell receptor (beta chain) was retrieved from a study of blood T cell repertoires in COVID-19. Looking at the study overall: Acute and convalescent COVID-19 specimens originated in the United States, Italy and Spain.

This CDR3 comprises 15 residues. CDR1 is SGHTA, CDR2 FQGTGA, per germline. V was clipped by 5 bases and J by 1 base; unmatched bases: 6. The cohort comprised adults aged about 18 to 100 years residing in approximately 25 US areas. Allocation to cohorts depended on clinical history reported by the participants. Per the original methods: Using reference gene primer amplification, nucleated cell counts were estimated. The assay was immunoSEQ multiplex PCR, and TCRdb's table has in-frame clones only and misses some. That table supplies the V and J calls and clone size; D and trimming were determined from the DNA. The sample lists about 310,000 clones; around 90% were seen once.

The chain couples TRBV7-3 to TRBJ2-3; 7 bases match TRBD1. The sample taken for sequencing was PBMCs or T cells enriched from blood (not recorded which). The clonotype was recovered from a young woman with acute COVID-19. The CDR3 sequence: CASSLSGTGTDTQYF. In DNA, the CDR3 is TGTGCCAGCAGCCTCTCCGGGACAGGCACAGATACGCAGTATTTT. Drawing the rest from reference TRBV7-3 and TRBJ2-3, the complete variable domain is GAGVSQTPSNKVTEKGKYVELRCDPISGHTALYWYRQSLGQGPEFLIYFQGTGAADDSGLPNDRFFAVRPEGSVSTLKIQRTERGDSAVYLCASSLSGTGTDTQYFGPGTRLTVL.